This TCR beta chain derives from a study of blood T cells in healthy people across ages. The study's findings and limits: In older individuals, TCR beta diversity per million T cells was lower, falling roughly linearly with age.

Sample-barcoded 5' priming and a J-beta primer mix drove a second PCR of about 6 to 12 cycles. TCRdb reprocessed the 5' RACE reads with MiXCR, giving one entry per CDR3 protein. The sample carries approximately 1.5 million distinct CDR3 sequences, roughly two fifths recorded once. Points on this clonotype: Its matching antigen is unknown. At one end the junction does not follow the germline gene, possibly because of a read error.

The CDR3 length is 15 residues. In germline, CDR1 is MNHEY, CDR2 SMNVEV (reference sequence). This TCR came from a woman aged 18-30 years in good health. The sequencing sample was made of blood. The rearrangement joins TRBV27 to TRBJ2-3; 8 bases map to TRBD2. CDR3 protein: CASSFSYGRGLVQYF. The CDR3 nucleotides read TGTGCTAGCAGTTTCTCGTACGGGAGGGGGTTGGTGCAGTATTTT.